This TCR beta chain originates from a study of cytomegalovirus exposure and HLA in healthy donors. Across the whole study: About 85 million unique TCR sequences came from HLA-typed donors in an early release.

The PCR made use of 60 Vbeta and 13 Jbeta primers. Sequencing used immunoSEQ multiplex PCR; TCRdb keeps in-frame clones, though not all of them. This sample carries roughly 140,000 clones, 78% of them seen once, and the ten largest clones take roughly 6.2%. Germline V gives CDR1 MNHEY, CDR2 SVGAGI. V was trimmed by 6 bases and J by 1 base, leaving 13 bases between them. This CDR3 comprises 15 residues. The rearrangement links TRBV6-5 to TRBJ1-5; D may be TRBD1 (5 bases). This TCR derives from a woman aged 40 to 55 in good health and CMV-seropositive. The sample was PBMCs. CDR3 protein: CASSAGLLSNQPQHF. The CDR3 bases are TGTGCCAGCAGCGCAGGGTTATTAAGCAATCAGCCCCAGCATTTT.